This entry is about one TCR beta chain. Its antigen remains unknown. The ends lost 3 bases at V and 7 bases at J; junction bases unmatched: 7. The length of the CDR3 is 15 residues. CDR1 and CDR2 (germline): SNHLY, FYNNEI. Using immunoSEQ multiplex PCR, the repertoire was profiled, and TCRdb retains in-frame clones only, with some absent. The sample yields roughly 2.4 million clones, around 95% seen once. These data originate in a study of shared clonotypes between healthy human individuals. Findings and limits, study-wide: Compared with memory subsets, naive subsets generally had larger estimated richness.

The sequenced sample was naive CD4+ T cells sorted from blood. Subset defined: CD45RA+ positively selected. This chain joins TRBV2 and TRBJ2-1; TRBD2 matches 9 bases. The receptor was derived from a man younger than 35 in good health. The CDR3, as DNA: TGTGCCAGCAGTGAGGCGGCTAGCGGGGAGAATGAGCAGTTCTTC. Translation gives CASSEAASGENEQFF.